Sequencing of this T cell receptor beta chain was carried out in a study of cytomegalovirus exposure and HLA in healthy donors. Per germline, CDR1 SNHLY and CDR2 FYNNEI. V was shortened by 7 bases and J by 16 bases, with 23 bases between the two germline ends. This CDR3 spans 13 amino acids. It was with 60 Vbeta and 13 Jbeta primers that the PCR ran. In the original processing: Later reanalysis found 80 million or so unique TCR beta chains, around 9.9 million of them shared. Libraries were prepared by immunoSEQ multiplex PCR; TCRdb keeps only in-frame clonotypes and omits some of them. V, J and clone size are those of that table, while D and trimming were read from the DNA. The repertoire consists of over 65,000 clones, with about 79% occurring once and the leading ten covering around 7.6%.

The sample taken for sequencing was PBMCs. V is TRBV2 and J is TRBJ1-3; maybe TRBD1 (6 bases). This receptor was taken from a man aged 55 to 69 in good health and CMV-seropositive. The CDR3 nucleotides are TGTGCCAGCATACCGGGACAAGGCCTCTCGGGGTATTTT. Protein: CASIPGQGLSGYF.